This TCR beta chain came from a study of T cells after posttransplantation cyclophosphamide. This clone appeared a few times. Its target is not known. Sequencing was performed with immunoSEQ multiplex PCR; in TCRdb, only in-frame clones are kept and a portion is missing. Observed in the sample are under 15,000 clones, none of them singletons. Per the germline V gene, CDR1 is SGHTA and CDR2 is FQGNSA. CDR3 size: 14 residues. The V and J ends lost 1 base and 9 bases, in that order; junction bases with no gene match: 4. Study-wide results and limits: Donor CD8+ memory clones often dominated recipient blood repertoires at later times. After PTCy, TRB diversity resembled that of CNI/methotrexate controls. Skin or GI-infiltrating T cells shared few TRB sequences with blood.

Busulfan-fludarabine conditioning, marrow transplant, and cyclophosphamide on days +3 and +4 were administered. The specimen was PBMCs, collected after allogeneic stem cell transplant with posttransplant cyclophosphamide. The receptor was derived from a female patient between 35 and 55 years old who received an allogeneic stem cell transplant from a related donor, was CMV-positive, and had acute GVHD only. Certain T cells may be donor cells from the graft. The rearrangement uses TRBV7-2 and TRBJ2-1; 9 positions match TRBD2. The CDR3 spells CASSLGRLAVEQFF. In DNA, the CDR3 is TGTGCCAGCAGCTTAGGCCGACTAGCGGTTGAGCAGTTCTTC.